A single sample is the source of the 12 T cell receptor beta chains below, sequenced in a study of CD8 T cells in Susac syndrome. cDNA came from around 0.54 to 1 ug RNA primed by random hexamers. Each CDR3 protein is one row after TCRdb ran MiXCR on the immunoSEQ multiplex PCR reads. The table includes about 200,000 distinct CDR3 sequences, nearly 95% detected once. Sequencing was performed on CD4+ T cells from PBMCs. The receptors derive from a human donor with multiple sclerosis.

CDR3 residues: CASSLVETQYF. DNA for the CDR3: TGTGCCAGCAGCTTAGTGGAGACCCAGTACTTC. This chain uses TRBV13 with TRBJ2-5; no clear D. In germline, CDR1 is PRHDT, CDR2 FYEKMQ (reference sequence). Trimming cost V 1 base and J 5 bases, with 2 bases left between them. The length of the CDR3 is 11 residues.

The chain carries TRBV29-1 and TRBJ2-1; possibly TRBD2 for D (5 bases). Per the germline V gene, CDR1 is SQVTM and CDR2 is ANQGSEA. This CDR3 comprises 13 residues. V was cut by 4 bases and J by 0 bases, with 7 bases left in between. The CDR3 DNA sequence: TGCAGCGTTGGTGACTACTCCTACAATGAGCAGTTCTTC. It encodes CSVGDYSYNEQFF.

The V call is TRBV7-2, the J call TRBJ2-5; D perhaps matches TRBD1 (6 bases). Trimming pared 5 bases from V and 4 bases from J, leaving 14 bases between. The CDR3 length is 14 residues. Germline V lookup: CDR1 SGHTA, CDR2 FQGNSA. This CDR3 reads CASSPGGRGETQYF. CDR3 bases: TGTGCCAGCAGCCCTGGGGGCAGGGGAGAGACCCAGTACTTC.

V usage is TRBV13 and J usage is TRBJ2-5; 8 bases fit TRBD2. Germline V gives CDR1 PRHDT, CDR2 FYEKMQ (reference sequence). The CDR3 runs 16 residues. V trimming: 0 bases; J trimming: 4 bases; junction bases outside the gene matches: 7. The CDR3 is CASSLGVGGARETQYF. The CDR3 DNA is TGTGCCAGCAGCTTAGGAGTCGGGGGGGCAAGAGAGACCCAGTACTTC.

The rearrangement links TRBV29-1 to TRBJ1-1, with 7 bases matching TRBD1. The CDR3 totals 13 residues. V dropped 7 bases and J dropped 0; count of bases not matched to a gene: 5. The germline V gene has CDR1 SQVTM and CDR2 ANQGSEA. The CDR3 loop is CSAVGQMNTEAFF. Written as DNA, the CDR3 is TGCAGCGCTGTGGGACAGATGAACACTGAAGCTTTCTTT.

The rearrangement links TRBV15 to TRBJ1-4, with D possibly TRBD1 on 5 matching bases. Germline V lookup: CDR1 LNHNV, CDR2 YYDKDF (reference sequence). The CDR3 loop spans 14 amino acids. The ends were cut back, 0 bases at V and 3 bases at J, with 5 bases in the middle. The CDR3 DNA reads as TGTGCCACCAGCAGAGACAGGGCTAATGAAAAACTGTTTTTT. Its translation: CATSRDRANEKLFF.

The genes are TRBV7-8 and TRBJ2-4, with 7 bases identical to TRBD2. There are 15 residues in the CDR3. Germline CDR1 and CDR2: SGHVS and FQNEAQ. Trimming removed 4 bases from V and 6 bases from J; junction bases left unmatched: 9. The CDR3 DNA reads TGTGCCAGCAGCTCCTACGGTCCGGGGGGAAACATTCAGTACTTC. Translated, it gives CASSSYGPGGNIQYF. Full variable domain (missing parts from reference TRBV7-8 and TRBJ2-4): GAGVSQSPRYKVAKRGQDVALRCDPISGHVSLFWYQQALGQGPEFLTYFQNEAQLDKSGLPSDRFFAERPEGSVSTLKIQRTQQEDSAVYLCASSSYGPGGNIQYFGAGTRLSVL.

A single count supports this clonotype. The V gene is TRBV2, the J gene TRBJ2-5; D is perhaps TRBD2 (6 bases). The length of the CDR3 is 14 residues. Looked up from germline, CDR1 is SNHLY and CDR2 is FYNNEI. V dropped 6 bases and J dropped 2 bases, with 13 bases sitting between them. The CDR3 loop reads CASRAGSYQETQYF. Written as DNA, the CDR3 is TGTGCCAGCAGAGCCGGGAGTTATCAAGAGACCCAGTACTTC.

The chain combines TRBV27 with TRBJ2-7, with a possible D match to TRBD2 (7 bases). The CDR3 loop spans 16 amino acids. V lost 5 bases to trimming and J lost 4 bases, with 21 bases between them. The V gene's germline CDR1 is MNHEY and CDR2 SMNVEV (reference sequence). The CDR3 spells CASSPGWRGPYYEQYF. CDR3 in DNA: TGTGCCAGCAGTCCTGGTTGGCGGGGGCCGTATTACGAGCAGTACTTC.

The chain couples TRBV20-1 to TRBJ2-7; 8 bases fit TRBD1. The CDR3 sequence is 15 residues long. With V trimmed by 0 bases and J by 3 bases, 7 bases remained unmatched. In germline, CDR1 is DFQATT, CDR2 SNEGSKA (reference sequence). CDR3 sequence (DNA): TGCAGTGCTAGAGATCCAGGGGGCAGCGGCTACGAGCAGTACTTC. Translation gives CSARDPGGSGYEQYF.

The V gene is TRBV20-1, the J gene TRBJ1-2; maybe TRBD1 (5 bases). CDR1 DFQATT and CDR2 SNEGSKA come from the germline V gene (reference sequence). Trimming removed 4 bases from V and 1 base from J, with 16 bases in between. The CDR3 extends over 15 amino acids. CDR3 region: CSATQRQSYNYGYTF. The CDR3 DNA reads TGCAGTGCTACCCAAAGACAGAGTTATAACTATGGCTACACCTTC.

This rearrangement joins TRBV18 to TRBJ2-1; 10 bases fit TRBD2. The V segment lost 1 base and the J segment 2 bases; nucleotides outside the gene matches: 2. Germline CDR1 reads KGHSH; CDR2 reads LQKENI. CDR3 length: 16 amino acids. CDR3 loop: CASSPRSGRAYNEQFF. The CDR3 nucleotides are TGTGCCAGCTCACCACGAAGCGGGAGGGCCTACAATGAGCAGTTCTTC.